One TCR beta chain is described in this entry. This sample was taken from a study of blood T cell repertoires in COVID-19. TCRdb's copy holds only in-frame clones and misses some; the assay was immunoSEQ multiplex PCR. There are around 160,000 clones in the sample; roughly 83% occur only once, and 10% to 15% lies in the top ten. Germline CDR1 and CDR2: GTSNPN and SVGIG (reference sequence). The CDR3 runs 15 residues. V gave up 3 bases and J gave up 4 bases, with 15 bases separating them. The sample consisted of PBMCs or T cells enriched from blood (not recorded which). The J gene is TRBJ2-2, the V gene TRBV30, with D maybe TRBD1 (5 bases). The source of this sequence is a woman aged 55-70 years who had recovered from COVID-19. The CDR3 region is CAWREGVLRTGELFF. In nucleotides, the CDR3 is TGTGCCTGGAGGGAAGGGGTACTGCGCACCGGGGAGCTGTTTTTT.